This T cell receptor beta chain was retrieved from a study of Ad26.COV2.S vaccination and SARS-CoV-2 variants. The repertoire was sequenced with immunoSEQ multiplex PCR; TCRdb's copy has only in-frame clones and lacks some. This sample has about 400,000 clones, with about 89% found just once. CDR3 length equals 15 residues. Germline-derived CDR1 and CDR2 are SQVTM and ANQGSEA. Trimming pared 2 bases from V and 0 bases from J, leaving 11 bases between. The treatment: around 19 received Ad26.COV2.S at low or high dose, single or two shots; roughly 5 received placebo; per-sample allocation not given. Specimen acquisition occurred on day 63 following the initial vaccine or placebo injection. Boston supplied an adult donor aged 18-55 years.

The chain uses TRBV29-1 and TRBJ1-3; D is uncertain. The sample in question was peripheral blood, obtained in a trial of Ad26.COV2.S vaccine versus placebo. This TCR derives from a person between 18 and 65 years old who received the Ad26.COV2.S COVID-19 vaccine or a placebo. The CDR3 loop reads CSVEHGSGSGNTIYF. The CDR3 nucleotides are TGCAGCGTTGAACACGGGTCGGGCTCTGGAAACACCATATATTTT.